One and the same sample provided the 21 T cell receptor beta chains below, sequenced in a study of shared clonotypes between healthy human individuals. Sequencing was performed with immunoSEQ multiplex PCR; in TCRdb, only in-frame clones are kept and a portion is missing. Among 740,000 or so clones listed, less than 80% were seen once. What was sequenced was memory CD4+ T cells sorted from blood. Subset meaning: CD45RA-negative fraction. The receptors originated from a woman aged 25 to 39 in good health.

This clone was observed many times. The chain uses TRBV5-1 and TRBJ2-6; no definite D call. V lost 4 bases, J lost 0 bases, and 5 bases lay in between. This CDR3 spans 14 amino acids. The germline V gene has CDR1 SGHRS and CDR2 YFSETQ. The CDR3 spells CASSHGSGANVLTF. CDR3 DNA sequence: TGCGCCAGCAGCCATGGCTCTGGGGCCAACGTCCTGACTTTC.

This clone came up a few times. CDR3 sequence reads: CSVGRSTGVGTEAFF. CDR3 nucleotide sequence: TGCAGCGTTGGACGATCGACAGGGGTGGGCACTGAAGCTTTCTTT. The V and J genes are TRBV29-1 and TRBJ1-1, with 8 bases that match TRBD1. In germline, CDR1 is SQVTM, CDR2 ANQGSEA. V shed 4 bases and J 4 bases; nucleotides not matched to a gene: 11. The CDR3 is 15 residues long.

The V gene is TRBV9, the J gene TRBJ1-2, with D unresolved. Per the germline V gene, CDR1 is SGDLS and CDR2 is YYNGEE. This CDR3 is 14 amino acids long. Trimming removed 5 bases from V and 2 bases from J, with 13 bases in between. CDR3 amino acids: CASSTVGGNYGYTF. Written as DNA, the CDR3 is TGTGCCAGCAGTACCGTGGGAGGGAACTATGGCTACACCTTC.

About this clone: The junction and the germline gene differ at one end; a read error may be behind it. The chain recombines TRBV6-1 with TRBJ1-5, with a possible D match to TRBD1 (6 bases). This CDR3 has 14 amino acids. The V gene's germline CDR1 is MNHNS and CDR2 SASEGT. The CDR3 nucleotides are TGTGCCAGCAGTGCGGGGGGGGACAATCAGCTCCAGCATTTT. Translating gives CASSAGGDNQLQHF.

The chain is built from TRBV19 and TRBJ1-5; D is unresolved. The CDR3 runs 13 residues. Germline lookup yields CDR1 LNHDA and CDR2 SQIVND (reference sequence). Trimming stripped 7 bases from V and 7 bases from J, with 14 bases between. The CDR3 region has the DNA TGTGCCAGTAATACGGGCGTCCGGCAGCCCCAGCATTTT. Translated, it gives CASNTGVRQPQHF.

This chain connects TRBV9 to TRBJ2-3; D unclear. The germline V gene encodes CDR1 SGDLS and CDR2 YYNGEE. V was cut by 3 bases and J by 1 base, with 18 bases left in between. There are 17 residues in the CDR3. Here the CDR3 DNA reads TGTGCCAGCAGCGCCGACTGGGTCGGCGTACGCACAGATACGCAGTATTTT. Translated: CASSADWVGVRTDTQYF.

The V call is TRBV14, the J call TRBJ2-5; D gene uncertain. CDR3 length: 13 amino acids. V was cut by 2 bases and J by 4 bases, with 8 bases left in between. Germline CDR1 SGHDN, CDR2 FVKESK. CDR3 loop: CASSQNRGETQYF. DNA for the CDR3: TGTGCCAGCAGCCAAAACAGAGGAGAGACCCAGTACTTC.

The chain joins TRBV5-6 to TRBJ1-2; no reliable D call. Germline V lookup: CDR1 SGHDT, CDR2 YYEEEE. Trimming removed 7 bases from V and 0 bases from J, with 10 bases in between. The length of the CDR3 is 13 residues. DNA of the CDR3: TGTGCCAGCGCCTGGGGAGCTAACTATGGCTACACCTTC. Residues: CASAWGANYGYTF.

This clone showed up many times. The rearrangement links TRBV25-1 to TRBJ1-1; D is undetermined. Trimming cost V 4 bases and J 5 bases, with 17 bases left between them. Germline assignment: CDR1 MGHDK and CDR2 SYGVNS. The CDR3 totals 15 residues. In DNA form, the CDR3 reads TGTGCCAGCAGTGGGGCTTGGGGTCGGGAAACTGAAGCTTTCTTT. Translating it yields CASSGAWGRETEAFF.

This rearrangement joins TRBV7-9 to TRBJ2-2; D not resolved. The V gene lost 7 bases and the J gene lost 3 bases, with 6 bases spanning the gap. Per the germline V gene, CDR1 is SEHNR and CDR2 is FQNEAQ (reference sequence). There are 12 residues in the CDR3. Here the CDR3 reads CASNFDTGELFF. CDR3 DNA: TGTGCCAGCAACTTTGACACCGGGGAGCTGTTTTTT.

The rearrangement links TRBV5-6 to TRBJ2-5, with 8 positions matching TRBD2. The J call may be in error: the DNA end matches TRBJ2-7 better. Germline loops: CDR1 SGHDT, CDR2 YYEEEE. The CDR3 loop spans 16 amino acids. The CDR3 DNA sequence: TGTGCCAGCAGCTTGCATTCAACAGCGGGAGCCTACGAGCAGTACTTC. This gives the protein CASSLHSTAGAYEQYF.

V usage is TRBV5-1 and J usage is TRBJ2-3; TRBD1 agrees at 7 bases. Trimming removed 3 bases from V and 2 bases from J; junction bases left unmatched: 3. Germline CDR1 is SGHRS and CDR2 is YFSETQ. The CDR3 contains 14 residues. This CDR3 is CASSYGQDTDTQYF. The CDR3 DNA follows: TGCGCCAGCAGCTATGGACAGGACACAGATACGCAGTATTTT.

This chain uses TRBV5-1 with TRBJ2-5; weak D call: TRBD1 (6 bases). This CDR3 has 15 residues. CDR1 is SGHRS and CDR2 is YFSETQ in the germline V gene. The V gene lost 1 base and the J gene lost 1 base, with 11 bases spanning the gap. CDR3 DNA: TGCGCCAGCAGCTTGTATCCCAGGGGCCAAGAGACCCAGTACTTC. It encodes CASSLYPRGQETQYF. Looking up the rest from reference TRBV5-1 and TRBJ2-5 gives the full variable domain: KAGVTQTPRYLIKTRGQQVTLSCSPISGHRSVSWYQQTPGQGLQFLFEYFSETQRNKGNFPGRFSGRQFSNSRSEMNVSTLELGDSALYLCASSLYPRGQETQYFGPGTRLLVL.

The rearrangement uses TRBV2 and TRBJ2-1; 12 bases align to TRBD2. The CDR3 extends over 17 amino acids. Germline CDR1 is SNHLY and CDR2 is FYNNEI. Trimming cost V 3 bases and J 7 bases; bases outside gene matches: 10. CDR3 nucleotide sequence: TGTGCCAGCAGTGAGGAGACTAGCGGGAGCAAAGGAAATGAGCAGTTCTTC. Its translation: CASSEETSGSKGNEQFF.

DNA of the CDR3: TGCGCCAGCAGCCAAGACGAGGGGTATCAGCCCCAGCATTTT. Translating gives CASSQDEGYQPQHF. The chain combines TRBV4-1 with TRBJ1-5, with D maybe TRBD1 (5 bases). Looked up from germline, CDR1 is MGHRA and CDR2 is YSYEKL. The V and J ends lost 0 bases and 5 bases respectively, with 8 bases between them. This CDR3 region has 14 residues.

The gene calls are TRBV27 and TRBJ1-3; tentative D call: TRBD1 (6 bases). CDR3 size: 15 residues. Germline CDR1 reads MNHEY; CDR2 reads SMNVEV (reference sequence). With 7 bases removed from V and 1 base from J, the gap between germline ends came to 14 bases. The chain's CDR3 is CASKAQGMSGNTIYF. The CDR3 bases are TGTGCCAGCAAAGCCCAGGGGATGTCTGGAAACACCATATATTTT.

This chain joins TRBV18 and TRBJ2-7; 9 positions agree with TRBD1. V trimming: 0 bases; J trimming: 6 bases; junction bases outside the gene matches: 12. This CDR3 region has 17 residues. From germline, CDR1 is KGHSH and CDR2 LQKENI. CDR3 in amino acids: CASSPPMNRGLPGEQYF. In DNA, the CDR3 is TGTGCCAGCTCACCACCGATGAACAGGGGGCTTCCGGGCGAGCAGTACTTC.

The chain uses TRBV29-1 and TRBJ2-2; tentatively, D is TRBD1 (6 bases). The V and J ends lost 6 bases and 7 bases respectively, with 15 bases between them. This CDR3 spans 13 amino acids. Per the germline V gene, CDR1 is SQVTM and CDR2 is ANQGSEA. CDR3 protein: CSVVRGLGGELFF. The CDR3 DNA reads as TGCAGCGTGGTCAGGGGATTGGGCGGGGAGCTGTTTTTT.

This clone was counted only a few times. The rearrangement links TRBV19 to TRBJ2-1; possibly TRBD1 for D (5 bases). The length of the CDR3 is 12 residues. The germline V and J ends were trimmed by 5 bases and 7 bases, with 9 bases remaining between them. Germline V gives CDR1 LNHDA, CDR2 SQIVND (reference sequence). The CDR3 DNA reads TGTGCCAGTAGTCTACAGGTTAATGAGCAGTTCTTC. Protein: CASSLQVNEQFF. The full variable domain, with the rest looked up from reference TRBV19 and TRBJ2-1, is DGGITQSPKYLFRKEGQNVTLSCEQNLNHDAMYWYRQDPGQGLRLIYYSQIVNDFQKGDIAEGYSVSREKKESFPLTVTSAQKNPTAFYLCASSLQVNEQFFGPGTRLTVL.

This clone showed up many times. This rearrangement joins TRBV28 to TRBJ1-1, with D unresolved. Germline V gives CDR1 MDHEN, CDR2 SYDVKM. This CDR3 comprises 13 residues. Trimming removed 6 bases from V and 1 base from J, with 9 bases in between. The CDR3 loop is CASRPGQNTEAFF. As DNA, the CDR3 is TGTGCCAGCAGGCCCGGGCAGAACACTGAAGCTTTCTTT.

In its sample, this clone was seen a few times. Other DNA sequences within the sample encode an identical CDR3. CDR3 loop: CASSISGKSTDTQYF. CDR3 in DNA: TGTGCCAGTAGTATTAGCGGGAAAAGCACAGATACGCAGTATTTT. This sequence joins TRBV19 and TRBJ2-3, with TRBD2 identical over 8 bases. CDR1 and CDR2 from the germline V gene are LNHDA and SQIVND (reference sequence). The CDR3 is 15 residues long. V lost 3 bases to trimming and J lost 0 bases; unmatched junction nucleotides: 2.